The subject of this entry is one TCR beta chain. The CDR3 contains 16 residues. Germline V CDR1 and CDR2: MGHRA, YSYEKL. Trimming shortened V by 0 bases and J by 0 bases, and 9 bases separated the two germline ends. Unique molecular identifiers featured in how the TCRbeta library was prepared. Using its own MiXCR run on the PCR reads, TCRdb lists one record per CDR3 protein. The table lists some 600,000 distinct CDR3 sequences, around a sixth of them singletons. These data come from a study of T-cell reconstitution after alpha-beta-depleted transplantation in children. The chain uses TRBV4-1 and TRBJ1-5; no firm D call. The TCR comes from a human donor who donated a stem cell graft to a child with acute myeloid leukemia. The sample was PBMCs from the stem cell graft donor, taken from the stem cell graft. The CDR3 DNA sequence: TGCGCCAGCAGCCAAGAATGGACTGGTAGCAATCAGCCCCAGCATTTT. As protein: CASSQEWTGSNQPQHF.